Shown below are 8 T cell receptor beta chains from a single sample sequenced in a study of graft-versus-host responses after intestinal transplantation. Sequencing was performed with immunoSEQ multiplex PCR; in TCRdb, only in-frame clones are kept and a portion is missing. The data show tens of thousands of clones, with about 92% seen just once and 1.5% to 2.5% held by the top ten. No antigen has been identified for these receptors. The sample was unstimulated CD8+ T cells sorted from spleen or lymph node cells, taken before intestinal transplant. The source is a human donor who received an intestinal transplant.

The chain uses TRBV10-2 and TRBJ2-1; 9 bases align to TRBD1. Per germline, CDR1 WSHSY and CDR2 SAAADI. The CDR3 sequence is 16 residues long. With V trimmed by 5 bases and J by 1 base, 6 bases remained unmatched. For the CDR3, the DNA is TGCGCCAGCAGTACCCTCGGGACAGGGTCCTACAATGAGCAGTTCTTC. It encodes CASSTLGTGSYNEQFF.

The chain links TRBV18 to TRBJ2-1; TRBD1 aligns across 9 bases. Germline V gene data show CDR1 as KGHSH and CDR2 as LQKENI. The length of the CDR3 is 16 residues. Losses at the gene ends were 6 bases for V and 3 bases for J; bases not matched to a gene: 9. The CDR3 is CASSEPGTGNYNEQFF. CDR3 DNA sequence: TGTGCCAGCTCGGAACCTGGGACAGGGAACTACAATGAGCAGTTCTTC.

J is TRBJ2-1 and V is TRBV27; 7 bases fit TRBD1. J lost 4 bases, V lost 2 bases, and 8 bases had no gene match. Germline CDR1 is MNHEY and CDR2 is SMNVEV (reference sequence). The CDR3 loop spans 16 amino acids. The CDR3 loop is CASSLLGTDQYNEQFF. The CDR3, as DNA: TGTGCCAGCAGTTTACTCGGGACAGACCAATACAATGAGCAGTTCTTC.

This clone came up once. The J gene is TRBJ1-1, the V gene TRBV7-9; D is undetermined. The CDR3 spans 13 residues. The ends were cut back, 6 bases at V and 0 bases at J, with 8 bases in the middle. Germline V gene data show CDR1 as SEHNR and CDR2 as FQNEAQ (reference sequence). CDR3 in amino acids: CASRPTMNTEAFF. CDR3 in DNA: TGTGCCAGCAGACCTACCATGAACACTGAAGCTTTCTTT.

This clone appeared a single time. V and J are TRBV27 and TRBJ2-7; possible D gene TRBD1, 7 bases. The CDR3 spans 15 residues. Per germline, CDR1 MNHEY and CDR2 SMNVEV (reference sequence). V was pared by 3 bases and J by 7 bases, with 19 bases between. CDR3 coding DNA: TGTGCCAGCAGTTTTCTCAGGGGGGCCCTATTTGAGCAGTACTTC. Translated, it gives CASSFLRGALFEQYF.

The chain joins TRBV11-2 to TRBJ1-2; 7 nucleotides line up with TRBD1. The CDR3 has 14 residues. Germline CDR1 reads SGHAT; CDR2 reads FQNNGV. The ends lost 5 bases at V and 5 bases at J; junction bases unmatched: 8. The CDR3 here is CASSPGAGQYGYTF. The CDR3 DNA reads TGTGCCAGCAGCCCGGGGGCGGGACAGTATGGCTACACCTTC. The variable domain in full, with the rest retrieved from reference TRBV11-2 and TRBJ1-2, is EAGVAQSPRYKIIEKRQSVAFWCNPISGHATLYWYQQILGQGPKLLIQFQNNGVVDDSQLPKDRFSAERLKGVDSTLKIQPAKLEDSAVYLCASSPGAGQYGYTFGSGTRLTVV.

This chain links TRBV25-1 with TRBJ2-3; D unclear. CDR3 length equals 12 residues. V gave up 6 bases and J gave up 3 bases, with 7 bases separating them. The germline V gene encodes CDR1 MGHDK and CDR2 SYGVNS. Here the CDR3 reads CASSLRTDTQYF. Written as DNA, the CDR3 is TGTGCCAGCAGCCTGAGGACAGATACGCAGTATTTT.

The gene calls are TRBV14 and TRBJ1-1; D might be TRBD1 (6 bases). In germline, CDR1 is SGHDN, CDR2 FVKESK. The V end lost 4 bases, the J end lost 8 bases, and 17 bases lay between the germline ends. The CDR3 is 14 residues long. CDR3 bases: TGTGCCAGCAGCCTATTACAGGGAGGGGAGGAAGCTTTCTTT. Translated, it gives CASSLLQGGEEAFF.